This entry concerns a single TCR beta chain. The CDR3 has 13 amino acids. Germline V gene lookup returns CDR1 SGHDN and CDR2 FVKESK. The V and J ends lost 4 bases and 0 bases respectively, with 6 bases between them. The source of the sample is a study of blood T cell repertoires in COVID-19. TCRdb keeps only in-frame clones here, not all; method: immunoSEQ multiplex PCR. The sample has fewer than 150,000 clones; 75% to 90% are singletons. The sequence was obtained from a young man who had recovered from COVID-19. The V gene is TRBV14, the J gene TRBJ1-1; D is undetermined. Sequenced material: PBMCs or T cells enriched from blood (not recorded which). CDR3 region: CASSLSLNTEAFF. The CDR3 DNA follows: TGTGCCAGCAGCCTTAGTCTGAACACTGAAGCTTTCTTT.